This T cell receptor beta chain derives from a study of blood T cell repertoires in COVID-19. Study at large: Some COVID-19 samples were acute and others convalescent; all came from the United States, Italy and Spain. Nucleic acid was either cDNA or gDNA, and it came from T cells, B-cell-depleted T cells, or PBMCs.

Trimming stripped 7 bases from V and 2 bases from J, with 23 bases between. Germline CDR1 SGHTA, CDR2 FQGNSA. The CDR3 is made up of 17 amino acids. Original analysis: From reference gene primer amplification, estimates of nucleated cell counts were derived. Method: immunoSEQ multiplex PCR; TCRdb's copy keeps in-frame clones and lacks some. For V, J and clone size, that table is used; D and trimming come from the DNA. The sample has around 370,000 clones; more than 75% are singletons. The TCR sequence derives from a woman younger than 30 who had recovered from COVID-19. The specimen sequenced was peripheral blood. The rearrangement joins TRBV7-2 to TRBJ1-1; a weak D match, TRBD1 (6 bases). The CDR3 protein is CASTIPGAGAGNTEAFF. CDR3 coding DNA: TGTGCCAGCACCATACCAGGGGCGGGGGCAGGAAACACTGAAGCTTTCTTT.